The 14 T cell receptor beta chains below were found in one sample sequenced in a study of Tregs in tolerant kidney transplant recipients. Produced via immunoSEQ multiplex PCR; TCRdb's table is partial and in-frame only. The data contain more than 90,000 clones, roughly 92% of them seen just once; the ten biggest clones take up roughly 0.63%. The sequencing sample was made of CD4+ T cells from blood. These receptors all come from a human donor in good health.

The chain combines TRBV6-5 with TRBJ1-1; perhaps TRBD1 as D (5 bases). CDR3 length equals 15 residues. Germline V gene data show CDR1 as MNHEY and CDR2 as SVGAGI. The V end lost 2 bases, the J end lost 1 base, and 11 bases lay between the germline ends. CDR3 DNA: TGTGCCAGCAGTTACCTGACAGCCACGAACACTGAAGCTTTCTTT. It codes for CASSYLTATNTEAFF.

The chain couples TRBV5-1 to TRBJ2-3; TRBD2 aligns across 8 bases. The CDR3 consists of 16 residues. The V gene end was trimmed by 4 bases and the J gene end by 8 bases; junction bases not matched to a gene: 15. Looked up from germline, CDR1 is SGHRS and CDR2 is YFSETQ. As DNA, the CDR3 is TGCGCCAGCAGCCCCCCGGGACTAGAGAGGGAGGGTACGCAGTATTTT. It translates to CASSPPGLEREGTQYF.

This clone was seen more than once but under ten times. The gene calls are TRBV2 and TRBJ1-2; D is ambiguous. There are 13 residues in the CDR3. Germline V gene sequence: CDR1 SNHLY, CDR2 FYNNEI. V was pared by 3 bases and J by 4 bases, with 9 bases between. CDR3 amino acids: CASSEEGVYGYTF. The CDR3 nucleotides are TGTGCCAGCAGTGAGGAGGGCGTCTATGGCTACACCTTC.

This chain joins TRBV5-1 and TRBJ1-6; D not resolved. CDR3 length equals 14 residues. The germline gives CDR1 SGHRS, CDR2 YFSETQ. Trimming shortened V by 0 bases and J by 7 bases, and 8 bases separated the two germline ends. The CDR3 sequence is CASSLAGYNSPLHF. The CDR3, as DNA: TGCGCCAGCAGCTTGGCCGGGTACAATTCACCCCTCCACTTT.

The chain combines TRBV5-1 with TRBJ2-7; 7 bases map to TRBD1. The CDR3 is 15 amino acids. Germline V lookup: CDR1 SGHRS, CDR2 YFSETQ. Germline trimming cut 4 bases from V and 2 bases from J; bases unmatched to any gene: 9. The CDR3 nucleotides are TGCGCCAGCAGCCCTGGGACAGCTTGGACCTACGAGCAGTACTTC. Translation: CASSPGTAWTYEQYF.

The chain couples TRBV7-2 to TRBJ1-2; 9 bases agree with TRBD1. V shed 5 bases, J shed 5 bases, and the junction held 6 bases outside the gene matches. Germline V gene lookup returns CDR1 SGHTA and CDR2 FQGNSA. CDR3 length: 14 residues. The CDR3 is CASSQDRGGYGYTF. Written as DNA, the CDR3 is TGTGCCAGCAGCCAGGACAGGGGAGGGTATGGCTACACCTTC.

The chain is built from TRBV9 and TRBJ1-2, with D maybe TRBD1 (6 bases). Germline V gene sequence: CDR1 SGDLS, CDR2 YYNGEE. The length of the CDR3 is 14 residues. With 3 bases removed from V and 8 bases from J, the gap between germline ends came to 17 bases. CDR3 nucleotides: TGTGCCAGCAGCGCGACAGGAGGACGAGGAGGCTACACCTTC. This codes for CASSATGGRGGYTF.

The chain is built from TRBV11-3 and TRBJ2-3; D not resolved. V lost 2 bases and J 2 bases, leaving 5 bases between the germline ends. The CDR3 runs to 13 residues. The germline CDR1 and CDR2 sequences are SGHNT and YENEEA. CDR3 residues: CASSLRITDTQYF. The CDR3 coding sequence is TGTGCCAGCAGCTTAAGGATCACAGATACGCAGTATTTT. The full variable domain, rest sourced from reference TRBV11-3 and TRBJ2-3, is EAGVVQSPRYKIIEKKQPVAFWCNPISGHNTLYWYLQNLGQGPELLIRYENEEAVDDSQLPKDRFSAERLKGVDSTLKIQPAELGDSAVYLCASSLRITDTQYFGPGTRLTVL.

The chain couples TRBV7-9 to TRBJ1-2; TRBD1 might be the D (6 bases). The V gene's germline CDR1 is SEHNR and CDR2 FQNEAQ (reference sequence). V lost 11 bases, J lost 6 bases, and 19 bases lay in between. The CDR3 has 13 amino acids. As DNA, the CDR3 is TGTGCCGGCGATAGGGGGACACTGGATGGCTACACCTTC. Its protein product is CAGDRGTLDGYTF. The full variable domain, completed using reference TRBV7-9 and TRBJ1-2, is DTGVSQNPRHKITKRGQNVTFRCDPISEHNRLYWYRQTLGQGPEFLTYFQNEAQLEKSRLLSDRFSAERPKGSFSTLEIQRTEQGDSAMYLCAGDRGTLDGYTFGSGTRLTVV.

The genes are TRBV6-5 and TRBJ1-1; 8 positions agree with TRBD1. V shed 2 bases and J 5 bases; nucleotides not matched to a gene: 7. Per the germline V gene, CDR1 is MNHEY and CDR2 is SVGAGI. This CDR3 comprises 15 residues. CDR3: CASSYATGGRTEAFF. The CDR3 region has the DNA TGTGCCAGCAGTTACGCTACAGGGGGGAGGACTGAAGCTTTCTTT.

V is TRBV19 and J is TRBJ1-2, with D maybe TRBD1 (6 bases). The CDR3 loop spans 14 amino acids. V was clipped by 5 bases and J by 8 bases, with 18 bases between them. Germline CDR1 is LNHDA and CDR2 is SQIVND (reference sequence). CDR3 coding DNA: TGTGCCAGTAGTCTAGGGAACAGGGAAGGAGGCTACACCTTC. Translated, it gives CASSLGNREGGYTF.

The gene calls are TRBV7-7 and TRBJ2-7, with D possibly matching TRBD2 (6 bases). The CDR3 has 14 amino acids. V lost 5 bases and J 3 bases, leaving 14 bases between the germline ends. The germline gives CDR1 SSHAT, CDR2 FNYEAQ (reference sequence). CDR3 protein: CASSPAGGVYEQYF. CDR3 sequence (DNA): TGTGCCAGCAGCCCCGCCGGCGGGGTCTACGAGCAGTACTTC.

This clone was counted between two and nine times. The CDR3, as DNA: TGTGCCACCGAAAGTCGGAGAGCCGCCACCGGGGAGCTGTTTTTT. Its protein product is CATESRRAATGELFF. This chain uses TRBV19 with TRBJ2-2; D call uncertain. Germline lookup yields CDR1 LNHDA and CDR2 SQIVND (reference sequence). Trimming stripped 10 bases from V and 4 bases from J, with 19 bases between. This CDR3 is built from 15 residues.

The chain recombines TRBV7-6 with TRBJ2-6; no firm D call. Germline loops: CDR1 SGHVS, CDR2 FNYEAQ. The CDR3 length is 18 residues. V lost 2 bases, J lost 1 base, and 15 bases lay in between. The CDR3 loop reads CASSLLRTRVSGANVLTF. The CDR3 nucleotides read TGTGCCAGCAGCTTATTAAGGACCCGAGTTTCTGGGGCCAACGTCCTGACTTTC.